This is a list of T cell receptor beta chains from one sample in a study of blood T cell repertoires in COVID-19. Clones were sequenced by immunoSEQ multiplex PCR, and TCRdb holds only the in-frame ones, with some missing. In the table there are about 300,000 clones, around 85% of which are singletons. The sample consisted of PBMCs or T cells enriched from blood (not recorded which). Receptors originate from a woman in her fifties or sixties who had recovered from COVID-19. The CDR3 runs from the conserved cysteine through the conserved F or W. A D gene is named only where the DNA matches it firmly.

CDR3aa: CASSQRGADTQYF; CDR3nt: TGTGCCAGCAGCCAGCGCGGGGCGGATACGCAGTATTTT; j_gene: TRBJ2-3; v_gene: TRBV3-1/TRBV3-2; d_gene: -
CDR3aa: CASSPSPSPSPLHF; CDR3nt: TGTGCCAGCAGCCCCAGTCCTTCGCCTTCACCCCTCCACTTT; j_gene: TRBJ1-6; v_gene: TRBV3-1/TRBV3-2; d_gene: -
CDR3aa: CASSLRQGPGNTIYF; CDR3nt: TGTGCCAGCAGCTTGCGACAGGGTCCTGGAAACACCATATATTTT; j_gene: TRBJ1-3; v_gene: TRBV5-5; d_gene: TRBD1
CDR3aa: CASSLIPRDMAFF; CDR3nt: TGCGCCAGCAGCTTGATACCTCGGGACATGGCTTTCTTT; j_gene: TRBJ1-1; v_gene: TRBV5-1; d_gene: -
CDR3aa: CASSPNRDRVERGYTF; CDR3nt: TGTGCCAGCTCACCTAACCGGGACAGGGTCGAACGCGGCTACACCTTC; j_gene: TRBJ1-2; v_gene: TRBV18; d_gene: TRBD1
CDR3aa: CASSELGPNQPQHF; CDR3nt: TGTGCCAGCAGTGAATTGGGCCCCAATCAGCCCCAGCATTTT; j_gene: TRBJ1-5; v_gene: TRBV2; d_gene: -
CDR3aa: CASSLGQVYNSPLHF; CDR3nt: TGCGCCAGCAGCCTGGGACAGGTGTACAATTCACCCCTCCACTTT; j_gene: TRBJ1-6; v_gene: TRBV5-1; d_gene: TRBD1
CDR3aa: CASSLASGSTDTQYF; CDR3nt: TGCGCCAGCAGCTTGGCTAGCGGGAGCACAGATACGCAGTATTTT; j_gene: TRBJ2-3; v_gene: TRBV5-1; d_gene: TRBD2
CDR3aa: CASSELAGASYNEQFF; CDR3nt: TGTGCCAGTAGTGAACTAGCGGGGGCCTCCTACAATGAGCAGTTCTTC; j_gene: TRBJ2-1; v_gene: TRBV19; d_gene: TRBD2
CDR3aa: CASSLSTRGKSYEQYF; CDR3nt: TGTGCCAGCAGTTTATCGACCAGGGGGAAGTCCTACGAGCAGTACTTC; j_gene: TRBJ2-7; v_gene: TRBV27; d_gene: TRBD1